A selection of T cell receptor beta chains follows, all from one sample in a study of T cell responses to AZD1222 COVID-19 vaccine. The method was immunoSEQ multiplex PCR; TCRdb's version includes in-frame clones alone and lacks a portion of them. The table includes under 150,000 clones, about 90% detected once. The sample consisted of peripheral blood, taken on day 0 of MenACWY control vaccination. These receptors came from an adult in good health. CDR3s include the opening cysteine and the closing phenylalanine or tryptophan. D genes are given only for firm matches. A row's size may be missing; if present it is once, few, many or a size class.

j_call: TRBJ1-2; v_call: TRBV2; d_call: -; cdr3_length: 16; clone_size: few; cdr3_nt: TGTGCCAGCTGGGGAGGGAGCGGGGACACTAACTATGGCTACACCTTC; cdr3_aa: CASWGGSGDTNYGYTF
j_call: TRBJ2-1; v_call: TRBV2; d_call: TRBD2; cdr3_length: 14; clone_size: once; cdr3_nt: TGTGCCAGCAGGGGGGGGACTACCAACAATGAGCAGTTCTTC; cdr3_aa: CASRGGTTNNEQFF
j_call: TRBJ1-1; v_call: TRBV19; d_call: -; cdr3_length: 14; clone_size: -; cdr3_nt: TGTGCCAGTAGCCCCAACAGGGTGAACACTGAAGCTTTCTTT; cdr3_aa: CASSPNRVNTEAFF
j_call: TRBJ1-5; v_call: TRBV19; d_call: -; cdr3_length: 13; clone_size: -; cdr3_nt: TGTGCCAGTAGTATAGACAGTCATCAGCCCCAGCATTTT; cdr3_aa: CASSIDSHQPQHF
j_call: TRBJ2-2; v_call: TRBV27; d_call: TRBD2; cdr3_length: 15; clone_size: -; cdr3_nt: TGTGCCAGCAGAGCTAGCGGGAGGGCCCCCGGGGAGCTGTTTTTT; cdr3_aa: CASRASGRAPGELFF
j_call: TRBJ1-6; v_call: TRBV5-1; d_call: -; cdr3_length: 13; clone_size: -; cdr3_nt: TGCGCCAGCAGCTTGGGGACTAATTCACCCCTCCACTTT; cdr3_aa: CASSLGTNSPLHF
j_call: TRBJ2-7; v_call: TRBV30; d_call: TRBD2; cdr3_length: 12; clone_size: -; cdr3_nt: TGTGCCTGGAGTAGGGGAGGGTACGAGCAGTACTTC; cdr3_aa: CAWSRGGYEQYF
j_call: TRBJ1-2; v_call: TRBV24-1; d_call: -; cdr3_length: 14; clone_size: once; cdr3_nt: TGTGCCACCAGTGATTTACGACGGTCAGAAGGCTACACCTTC; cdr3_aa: CATSDLRRSEGYTF
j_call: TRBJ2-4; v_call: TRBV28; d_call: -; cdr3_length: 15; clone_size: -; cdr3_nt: TGTGCCAGCAGTTCTCCACAGAGAGCCAAAAACATTCAGTACTTC; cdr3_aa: CASSSPQRAKNIQYF
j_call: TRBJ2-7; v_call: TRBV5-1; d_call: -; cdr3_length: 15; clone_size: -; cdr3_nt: TGCGCCAGCAGCTTGGCGGGCTTAACGCCCTACGAGCAGTACTTC; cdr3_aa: CASSLAGLTPYEQYF
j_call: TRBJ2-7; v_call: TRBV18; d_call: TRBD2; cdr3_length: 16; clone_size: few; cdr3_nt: TGTGCCAGCTCACTCACAGCGCTAGCGGATCCCTACGAGCAGTACTTC; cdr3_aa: CASSLTALADPYEQYF
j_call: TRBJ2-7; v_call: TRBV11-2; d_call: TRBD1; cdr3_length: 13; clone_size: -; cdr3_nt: TGTGCCAGCAGCCGCCCCGACAGGGGCGAGCAGTACTTC; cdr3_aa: CASSRPDRGEQYF
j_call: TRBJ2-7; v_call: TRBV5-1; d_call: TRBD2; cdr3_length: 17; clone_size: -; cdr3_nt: TGCGCCAGCAGCTTAGGGACTAGCGGGATTTCGTCCTACGAGCAGTACTTC; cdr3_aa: CASSLGTSGISSYEQYF
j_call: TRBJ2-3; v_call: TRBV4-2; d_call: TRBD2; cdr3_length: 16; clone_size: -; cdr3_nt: TGTGCCAGCAGCCAAGCCGGGACTAGCGGGAGGGTTACGCAGTATTTT; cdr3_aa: CASSQAGTSGRVTQYF
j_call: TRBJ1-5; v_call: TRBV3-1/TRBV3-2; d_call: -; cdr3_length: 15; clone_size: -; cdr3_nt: TGTGCCAGCAGCCCGGGAGCGGGGTTCAATCAGCCCCAGCATTTT; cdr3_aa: CASSPGAGFNQPQHF
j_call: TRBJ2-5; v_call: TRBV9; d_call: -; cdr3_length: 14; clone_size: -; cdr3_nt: TGTGCCAGCAGCTTTGAGGAGGGGGCAGAGACCCAGTACTTC; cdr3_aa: CASSFEEGAETQYF
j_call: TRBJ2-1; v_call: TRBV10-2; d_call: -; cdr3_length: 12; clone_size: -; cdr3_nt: TGCGCCAGCAGTGGGACAGAAGTGGAGCAGTTCTTC; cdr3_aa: CASSGTEVEQFF
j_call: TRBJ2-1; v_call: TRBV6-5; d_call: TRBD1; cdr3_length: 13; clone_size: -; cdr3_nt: TGTGCCAGCAGTTACTCGACAGGGAATGAGCAGTTCTTC; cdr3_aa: CASSYSTGNEQFF